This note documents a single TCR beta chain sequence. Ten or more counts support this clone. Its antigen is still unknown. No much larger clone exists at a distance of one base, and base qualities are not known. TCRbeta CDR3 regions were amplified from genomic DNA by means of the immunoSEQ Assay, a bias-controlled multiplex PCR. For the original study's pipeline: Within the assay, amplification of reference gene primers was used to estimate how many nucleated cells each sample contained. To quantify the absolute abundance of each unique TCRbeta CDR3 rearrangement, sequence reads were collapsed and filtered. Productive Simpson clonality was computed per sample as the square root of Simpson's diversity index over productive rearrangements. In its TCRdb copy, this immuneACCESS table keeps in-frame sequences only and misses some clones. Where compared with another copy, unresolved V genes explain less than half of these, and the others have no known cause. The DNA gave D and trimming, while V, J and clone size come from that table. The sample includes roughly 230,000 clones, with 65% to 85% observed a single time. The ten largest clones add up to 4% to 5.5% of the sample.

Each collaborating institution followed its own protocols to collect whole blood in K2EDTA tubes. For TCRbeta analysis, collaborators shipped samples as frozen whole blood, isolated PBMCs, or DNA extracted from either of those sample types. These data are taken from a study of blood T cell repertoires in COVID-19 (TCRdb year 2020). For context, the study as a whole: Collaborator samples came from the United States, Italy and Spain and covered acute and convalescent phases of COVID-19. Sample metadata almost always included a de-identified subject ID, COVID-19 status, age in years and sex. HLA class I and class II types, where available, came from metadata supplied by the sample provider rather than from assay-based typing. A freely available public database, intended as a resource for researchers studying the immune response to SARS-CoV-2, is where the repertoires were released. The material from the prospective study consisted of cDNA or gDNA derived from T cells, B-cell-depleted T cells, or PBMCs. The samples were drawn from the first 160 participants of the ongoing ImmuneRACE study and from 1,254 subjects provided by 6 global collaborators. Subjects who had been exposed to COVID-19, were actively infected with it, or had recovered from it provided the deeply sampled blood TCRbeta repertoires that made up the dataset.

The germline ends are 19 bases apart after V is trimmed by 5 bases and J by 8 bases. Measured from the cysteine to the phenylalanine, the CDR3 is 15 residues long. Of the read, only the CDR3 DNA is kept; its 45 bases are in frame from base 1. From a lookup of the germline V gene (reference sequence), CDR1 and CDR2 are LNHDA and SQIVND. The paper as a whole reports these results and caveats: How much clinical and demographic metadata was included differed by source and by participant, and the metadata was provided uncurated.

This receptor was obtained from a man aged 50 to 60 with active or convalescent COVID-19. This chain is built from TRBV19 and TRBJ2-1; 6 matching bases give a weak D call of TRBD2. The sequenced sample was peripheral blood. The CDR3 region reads CASSLRDSSSHEQFF. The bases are TGTGCCAGTAGTCTTCGGGACTCTTCTTCACATGAGCAGTTCTTC. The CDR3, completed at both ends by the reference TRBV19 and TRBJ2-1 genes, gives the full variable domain DGGITQSPKYLFRKEGQNVTLSCEQNLNHDAMYWYRQDPGQGLRLIYYSQIVNDFQKGDIAEGYSVSREKKESFPLTVTSAQKNPTAFYLCASSLRDSSSHEQFFGPGTRLTVL.